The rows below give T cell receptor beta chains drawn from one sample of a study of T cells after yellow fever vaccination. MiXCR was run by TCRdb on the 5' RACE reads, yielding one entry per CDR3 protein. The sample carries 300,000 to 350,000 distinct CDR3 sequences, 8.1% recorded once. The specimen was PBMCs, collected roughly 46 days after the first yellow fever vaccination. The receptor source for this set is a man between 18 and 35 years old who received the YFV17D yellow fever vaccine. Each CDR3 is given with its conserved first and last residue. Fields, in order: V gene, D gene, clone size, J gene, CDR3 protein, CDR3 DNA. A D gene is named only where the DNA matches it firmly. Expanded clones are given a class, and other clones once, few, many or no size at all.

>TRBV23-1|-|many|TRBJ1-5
CASSQSGSPNQPQHF
TGCGCCAGCAGTCAATCGGGCAGCCCGAATCAGCCCCAGCATTTT
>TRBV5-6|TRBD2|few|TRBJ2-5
CASSPGLAGGTQETQYF
TGTGCCAGCAGCCCTGGACTAGCGGGGGGCACCCAAGAGACCCAGTACTTC
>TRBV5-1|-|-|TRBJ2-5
CASGGNGTQYF
TGCGCCAGCGGGGGAAATGGGACCCAGTACTTC
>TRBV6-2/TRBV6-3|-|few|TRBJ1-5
CASSPSGPGDQPQHF
TGTGCCAGCAGTCCCTCAGGGCCAGGCGATCAGCCCCAGCATTTT
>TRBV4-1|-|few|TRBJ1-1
CASSQDPLGGGAFF
TGCGCCAGCAGCCAAGACCCATTAGGCGGCGGAGCTTTCTTT
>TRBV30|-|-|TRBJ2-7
CAWSLDGDYEQYF
TGTGCCTGGAGTTTGGACGGAGACTACGAGCAGTACTTC
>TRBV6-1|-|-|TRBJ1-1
CASSSPAGPTGFAFF
TGTGCCAGCAGCTCACCGGCGGGCCCAACCGGGTTCGCTTTCTTT
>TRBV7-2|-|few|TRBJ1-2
CASSLEGTAQTHYTF
TGTGCCAGCAGCTTAGAGGGGACCGCACAAACACACTACACCTTC
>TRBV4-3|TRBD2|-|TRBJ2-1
CASSLLAGLNNEQFF
TGCGCCAGCAGCCTCCTAGCGGGGCTCAACAATGAGCAGTTCTTC
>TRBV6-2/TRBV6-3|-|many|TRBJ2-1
CASSQTRGEQFF
TGTGCCAGCAGCCAGACTAGAGGGGAGCAGTTCTTC
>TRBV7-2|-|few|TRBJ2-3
CASSNRLGADTQYF
TGTGCCAGCAGCAATAGGTTGGGGGCAGATACGCAGTATTTT
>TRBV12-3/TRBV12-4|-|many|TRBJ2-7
CASSWGQTYEQYF
TGTGCCAGCAGTTGGGGACAAACCTACGAGCAGTACTTC
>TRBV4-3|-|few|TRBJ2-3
CASSQELGIQRGMGTDTQYF
TGCGCCAGCAGCCAAGAGTTAGGGATTCAGAGAGGTATGGGCACAGATACGCAGTATTTT
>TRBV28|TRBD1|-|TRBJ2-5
CASVDRGGKTQYF
TGTGCCAGCGTGGACAGGGGTGGAAAGACCCAGTACTTC
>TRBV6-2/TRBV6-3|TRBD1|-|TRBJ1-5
CASSSNRGSQPQHF
TGTGCCAGCAGTTCCAACAGGGGGAGTCAGCCCCAGCATTTT
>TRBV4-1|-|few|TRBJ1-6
CASSSGPVDRRAPLHF
TGCGCCAGCAGCTCCGGGCCGGTGGACCGACGGGCACCCCTCCACTTT
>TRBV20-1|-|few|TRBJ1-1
CSARDPKSIKLNTEAFF
TGCAGTGCTAGAGATCCCAAGTCGATTAAATTGAACACTGAAGCTTTCTTT
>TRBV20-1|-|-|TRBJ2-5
CSARDNRRETQYF
TGCAGTGCTAGAGACAACAGACGAGAGACCCAGTACTTC
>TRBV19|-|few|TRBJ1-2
CASSVDIGYTF
TGTGCCAGTAGTGTGGACATAGGCTACACCTTC
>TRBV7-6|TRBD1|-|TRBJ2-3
CASSPLTGMDTQYF
TGTGCCAGCAGCCCGTTGACAGGGATGGATACGCAGTATTTT
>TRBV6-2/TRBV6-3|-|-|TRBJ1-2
CASNPGELVRGYTF
TGTGCCAGCAATCCGGGGGAGTTGGTGCGTGGCTACACCTTC
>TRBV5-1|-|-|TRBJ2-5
CASSLEGDQETQYF
TGCGCCAGCAGCTTAGAAGGGGACCAAGAGACCCAGTACTTC
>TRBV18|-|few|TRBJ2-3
CASSPSGAGGTDTQYF
TGTGCCAGCTCACCGTCGGGAGCGGGTGGCACAGATACGCAGTATTTT
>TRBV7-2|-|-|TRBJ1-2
CASSLHTGLQQYGYTF
TGTGCCAGCAGCTTACACACCGGATTACAACAATATGGCTACACCTTC
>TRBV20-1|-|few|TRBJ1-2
CSGESRDGYTF
TGCAGTGGAGAGAGCAGAGATGGCTACACCTTC
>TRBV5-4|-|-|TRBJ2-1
CASSPGGRRGQFF
TGTGCCAGCAGCCCCGGAGGGAGGAGGGGGCAGTTCTTC
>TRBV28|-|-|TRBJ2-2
CASSLFSGELFF
TGTGCCAGCAGTTTATTTAGCGGGGAGCTGTTTTTT
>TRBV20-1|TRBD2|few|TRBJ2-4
CSARVAGGSKNIQYF
TGCAGTGCTAGAGTAGCGGGGGGATCCAAAAACATTCAGTACTTC
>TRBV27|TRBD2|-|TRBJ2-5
CASRLLGGRETQYF
TGTGCCAGCAGGCTCTTGGGAGGGCGGGAGACCCAGTACTTC
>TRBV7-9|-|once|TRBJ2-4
CASSQMDRNILYF
TGTGCCAGCAGCCAAATGGACAGAAACATTCTGTACTTC
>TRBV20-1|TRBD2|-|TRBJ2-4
CSVPGLAGLVDIQYF
TGCAGTGTCCCGGGACTAGCGGGGTTGGTGGACATTCAGTACTTC
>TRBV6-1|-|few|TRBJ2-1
CASRGAFNEQFF
TGTGCCAGCAGGGGGGCCTTCAATGAGCAGTTCTTC
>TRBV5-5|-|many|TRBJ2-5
CASSRLDQETQYF
TGTGCCAGCAGCCGACTAGACCAAGAGACCCAGTACTTC
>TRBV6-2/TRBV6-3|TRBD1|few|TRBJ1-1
CASSYSQGENTEAFF
TGTGCCAGCAGTTACAGCCAGGGGGAGAACACTGAAGCTTTCTTT
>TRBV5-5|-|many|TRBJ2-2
CASSRAGVAGELFF
TGTGCCAGCAGCCGGGCAGGGGTGGCCGGGGAGCTGTTTTTT
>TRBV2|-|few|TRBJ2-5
CASSETAGGETQYF
TGTGCCAGCAGTGAAACGGCAGGAGGAGAGACCCAGTACTTC
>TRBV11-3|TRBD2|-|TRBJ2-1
CASKGLGGDNEQFF
TGTGCCAGCAAGGGACTAGGGGGTGACAATGAGCAGTTCTTC
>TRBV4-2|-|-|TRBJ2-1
CASRNGRSSYNEQFF
TGTGCCAGCAGAAATGGCAGGAGCTCCTACAATGAGCAGTTCTTC
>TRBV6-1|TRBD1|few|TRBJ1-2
CASRPGGAADGYTF
TGTGCCAGCCGACCAGGGGGGGCTGCGGATGGCTACACCTTC
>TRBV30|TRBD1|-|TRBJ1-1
CAWSVLGQGAFNTEAFF
TGTGCCTGGAGTGTATTGGGGCAGGGGGCGTTTAATACTGAAGCTTTCTTT
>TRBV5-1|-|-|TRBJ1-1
CASSFSLNTEAFF
TGCGCCAGCAGCTTTTCCCTGAACACTGAAGCTTTCTTT
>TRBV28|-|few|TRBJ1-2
CATHTTLLGGYTF
TGTGCCACCCATACCACTTTGCTCGGTGGCTACACCTTC
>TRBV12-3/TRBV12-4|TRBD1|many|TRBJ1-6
CASSSTRRGPNNSPLHF
TGTGCCAGCAGTTCAACCCGCAGGGGGCCCAATAATTCACCCCTCCACTTT
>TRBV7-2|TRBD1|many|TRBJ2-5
CASSLDRGRETQYF
TGTGCCAGCAGCCTGGACAGGGGGCGGGAGACCCAGTACTTC
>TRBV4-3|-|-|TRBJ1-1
CASSRAFDSEAFF
TGCGCCAGCAGCCGAGCATTTGACTCTGAAGCTTTCTTT
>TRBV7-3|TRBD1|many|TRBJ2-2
CASTPQGTENTGELFF
TGTGCCAGCACCCCCCAGGGGACAGAGAACACCGGGGAGCTGTTTTTT
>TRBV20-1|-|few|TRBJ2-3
CSARELSDTQYF
TGCAGTGCTAGGGAACTTTCAGATACGCAGTATTTT
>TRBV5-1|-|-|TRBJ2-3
CASFAGTTTSTDTQYF
TGCGCCAGCTTCGCCGGGACCACAACTAGCACAGATACGCAGTATTTT
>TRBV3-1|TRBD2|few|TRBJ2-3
CASSRRGDTDTQYF
TGTGCCAGCAGTCGACGGGGGGACACAGATACGCAGTATTTT
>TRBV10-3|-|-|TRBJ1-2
CAISESQKNYGYTF
TGTGCCATCAGTGAGTCCCAGAAGAACTATGGCTACACCTTC
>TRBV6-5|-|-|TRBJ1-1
CASSSQGRNTEAFF
TGTGCCAGCAGTTCACAGGGAAGAAACACTGAAGCTTTCTTT
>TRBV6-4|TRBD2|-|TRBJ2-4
CASSPEGRTSGGALGKNIQYF
TGTGCCAGCAGTCCAGAGGGACGGACTAGCGGGGGGGCTTTAGGCAAAAACATTCAGTACTTC